This TCR beta chain was sequenced in a study of blood T cell repertoires in COVID-19. Study overall: Sites in the United States, Italy and Spain provided acute and convalescent COVID-19 samples.

V lost 3 bases to trimming and J lost 2 bases, with 10 bases between them. The germline V gene has CDR1 ENHRY and CDR2 SYGVKD. The CDR3 sequence is 15 residues long. Here immunoSEQ multiplex PCR was the method, and the copy in TCRdb shows in-frame clones only, minus some. The sample carries fewer than 200,000 clones, roughly 84% recorded once. Participants, roughly 18 to 89 years old, spanned approximately 26 US areas. Each participant's cohort was designated according to participant-reported clinical history. The receptor was derived from a man between 50 and 59 years old who had recovered from COVID-19. V is TRBV10-3 and J is TRBJ2-2; D perhaps matches TRBD1 (5 bases). Sequences were obtained from PBMCs or T cells enriched from blood (not recorded which). The DNA of the CDR3 is TGTGCCATCAGTGAAGGGGCAGCTAACACCGGGGAGCTGTTTTTT. Its translation is CAISEGAANTGELFF.